The 2 T cell receptor beta chains in this list originate from one sample, sequenced in a study of blood T cell repertoires in COVID-19. The table came from immunoSEQ multiplex PCR; TCRdb's copy has only in-frame clones and leaves some out. The sample yields approximately 160,000 clones, over 60% seen once. Specimen: peripheral blood. The source is a woman of 80 years or more with acute or convalescent COVID-19.

Written as DNA, the CDR3 is TGCGCCAGCAGCCCGTCGGCGGCATTTAACTATGGCTACACCTTC. The encoded protein is CASSPSAAFNYGYTF. The chain uses TRBV4-3 and TRBJ1-2; no clear D gene. V lost 4 bases and J 1 base, leaving 13 bases between the germline ends. CDR1 and CDR2 (germline): LGHNA, YSLEER. The CDR3 runs to 15 residues.

V is TRBV29-1 and J is TRBJ2-1; 8 nucleotides match TRBD2. After removal of 1 base from V and 1 base from J, the junction contained 3 bases not matched to a gene. CDR3 length: 15 residues. Germline values: CDR1 SQVTM, CDR2 ANQGSEA. The CDR3 sequence: CSVEVSGVSYNEQFF. As DNA, the CDR3 is TGCAGCGTTGAAGTTAGCGGGGTATCCTACAATGAGCAGTTCTTC.